Each of the 11 T cell receptor beta chains below was sequenced from the same sample in a study of T cell responses to AZD1222 COVID-19 vaccine. Data came from immunoSEQ multiplex PCR; TCRdb stores just in-frame clones and leaves some out. The sample shows 130,000 to 150,000 clones, approximately 91% of them seen only once. The source was peripheral blood, collected 28 days after the second AZD1222 dose. Receptor source: an adult who received the AZD1222 COVID-19 vaccine.

V and J are TRBV6-5 and TRBJ2-7; possibly TRBD1 or TRBD2 for D (6 bases each). The V end lost 0 bases, the J end lost 6 bases, and 12 bases lay between the germline ends. The CDR3 consists of 14 residues. Germline CDR1 is MNHEY and CDR2 is SVGAGI. As DNA, the CDR3 is TGTGCCAGCAGTTACTCGAGGGGGGCGAGCGAGCAGTACTTC. Protein product: CASSYSRGASEQYF.

This clone has only one observation. CDR3 region: CASSLGENTEAFF. The CDR3 coding sequence is TGTGCCAGCAGCCTCGGGGAGAACACTGAAGCTTTCTTT. This chain connects TRBV3-1 (or the pseudogene TRBV3-2) to TRBJ1-1, with D hard to call. V lost 4 bases to trimming and J lost 1 base, with 7 bases between them. Germline CDR1 reads LGHDT; CDR2 reads YNNKEL (reference sequence). The CDR3 loop spans 13 amino acids.

J is TRBJ1-1 and V is TRBV27; 7 bases fit TRBD1. V was clipped by 5 bases and J by 0 bases; unmatched bases: 12. CDR1 and CDR2 (germline): MNHEY, SMNVEV (reference sequence). The CDR3 runs to 17 residues. The CDR3 DNA reads TGTGCCAGCAGTGCCCGGAGGGGGCTAGTGTTGAACACTGAAGCTTTCTTT. Translation gives CASSARRGLVLNTEAFF.

V and J are TRBV11-2 and TRBJ1-1; D is possibly TRBD1 (5 bases). Germline CDR1 is SGHAT and CDR2 is FQNNGV. Deletions cut 0 bases from V and 8 bases from J, with 13 bases between. There are 14 residues in the CDR3. The CDR3 region is CASSLDLGDKEAFF. CDR3 DNA: TGTGCCAGCAGCTTAGATCTGGGGGATAAGGAAGCTTTCTTT.

The chain links TRBV18 to TRBJ2-3, with unresolved D. The V and J ends lost 0 bases and 1 base respectively, with 5 bases between them. Germline assignment: CDR1 KGHSH and CDR2 LQKENI. The CDR3 loop spans 14 amino acids. The CDR3 loop reads CASSPPGRTDTQYF. For the CDR3, the DNA is TGTGCCAGCTCACCACCAGGCCGCACAGATACGCAGTATTTT.

The V gene is TRBV6-1, the J gene TRBJ2-2; TRBD1 matches at 7 bases. In germline, CDR1 is MNHNS, CDR2 SASEGT. J gave up 4 bases and V 3 bases, and 8 bases lay outside the gene matches. The CDR3 is 16 residues long. The CDR3 loop reads CASSDFRDRFTGELFF. The DNA of the CDR3 is TGTGCCAGCAGTGATTTCAGGGACAGATTCACCGGGGAGCTGTTTTTT.

The chain employs TRBV6-1 and TRBJ2-1, with 9 bases that match TRBD2. The CDR3 sequence is 17 residues long. CDR1 MNHNS and CDR2 SASEGT come from the germline V gene. The V segment lost 4 bases and the J segment 3 bases; nucleotides outside the gene matches: 10. CDR3 protein: CASSGRGGRALYNEQFF. CDR3 nucleotides: TGTGCCAGCAGTGGGAGGGGCGGGAGGGCCCTCTACAATGAGCAGTTCTTC.

Only one count was recorded for this clone. V gene TRBV7-2 combines with J gene TRBJ2-1; the D call may be TRBD1 or TRBD2 (5 bases each). Looked up from germline, CDR1 is SGHTA and CDR2 is FQGNSA. The CDR3 totals 16 residues. Trimming took 1 base from V and 0 from J, leaving 10 bases between them. This CDR3 is CASSLVAGTSYNEQFF. CDR3 coding DNA: TGTGCCAGCAGCTTAGTGGCAGGGACCTCCTACAATGAGCAGTTCTTC.

The CDR3 nucleotides read TGTGCCAGCGGACAGGACCCTAACTATGGCTACACCTTC. It is translated as CASGQDPNYGYTF. The chain combines TRBV27 with TRBJ1-2, with 7 bases matching TRBD1. Germline-derived CDR1 and CDR2 are MNHEY and SMNVEV (reference sequence). This CDR3 spans 13 amino acids. The ends lost 8 bases at V and 0 bases at J; junction bases unmatched: 3.

This chain joins TRBV30 and TRBJ1-1; D gene ambiguous. Germline loops: CDR1 GTSNPN, CDR2 SVGIG (reference sequence). The CDR3 has 11 amino acids. V was trimmed by 5 bases and J by 1 base, leaving 5 bases between them. The CDR3 sequence: CAWGRNTEAFF. Written as DNA, the CDR3 is TGTGCCTGGGGCAGGAACACTGAAGCTTTCTTT.

This chain uses TRBV6-5 with TRBJ1-1; no reliable D call. This CDR3 has 14 residues. Deletions cut 7 bases from V and 1 base from J, with 13 bases between. CDR1 and CDR2 (germline): MNHEY, SVGAGI. CDR3 protein: CASTRPRGNTEAFF. The CDR3 nucleotides are TGTGCCAGCACCAGGCCACGGGGGAACACTGAAGCTTTCTTT.